The 13 T cell receptor beta chains listed next were all sequenced from one sample in a study of T cell responses to AZD1222 COVID-19 vaccine. Some clones are missing from TCRdb's copy, which holds only in-frame ones; the method was immunoSEQ multiplex PCR. The sample yields some 140,000 clones, under 95% seen once. The material was peripheral blood, obtained on day 0 of AZD1222 vaccination. The receptors here all came from an adult in good health.

CDR3 sequence (DNA): TGCGCCAGCAGGGAGGCAGGGGTAATCACAGATACGCAGTATTTT. It encodes CASREAGVITDTQYF. The chain employs TRBV5-1 and TRBJ2-3; perhaps TRBD1 as D (6 bases). Germline CDR1 reads SGHRS; CDR2 reads YFSETQ. The CDR3 is made up of 15 amino acids. V was pared by 5 bases and J by 2 bases, with 15 bases between. Full variable domain (remainder filled in from reference TRBV5-1 and TRBJ2-3): KAGVTQTPRYLIKTRGQQVTLSCSPISGHRSVSWYQQTPGQGLQFLFEYFSETQRNKGNFPGRFSGRQFSNSRSEMNVSTLELGDSALYLCASREAGVITDTQYFGPGTRLTVL.

This rearrangement joins TRBV27 to TRBJ1-1; no clear D gene. This CDR3 region has 14 residues. V was pared by 3 bases and J by 5 bases, with 13 bases between. Germline-derived CDR1 and CDR2 are MNHEY and SMNVEV (reference sequence). The CDR3: CASSLGRRETEAFF. CDR3 bases: TGTGCCAGCAGTTTGGGGAGAAGGGAAACTGAAGCTTTCTTT.

This clone showed up just once. The CDR3: CASSQGGLTREEQYF. The CDR3 DNA reads TGTGCCAGCAGCCAAGGCGGGCTAACCCGGGAAGAGCAGTATTTT. This rearrangement joins TRBV3-1 (or the pseudogene TRBV3-2) to TRBJ2-3, with D possibly TRBD2 on 5 matching bases. Germline V gives CDR1 LGHDT, CDR2 YNNKEL (reference sequence). The CDR3 totals 15 residues. V lost 1 base, J lost 11 bases, and 19 bases lay in between.

The gene calls are TRBV10-1 and TRBJ2-1; 11 bases are a match to TRBD1. Per the germline V gene, CDR1 is WNHNN and CDR2 is SYGVQD (reference sequence). The CDR3 runs to 17 residues. Germline trimming cut 0 bases from V and 6 bases from J; bases unmatched to any gene: 7. The CDR3 nucleotides are TGCGCCAGCAGTGAGTCTGTAGTAGGACAGGGGGCCAATGAGCAGTTCTTC. Protein sequence: CASSESVVGQGANEQFF.

CDR3 sequence reads: CASSSNSGNEQYF. CDR3 coding DNA: TGTGCCAGCAGCTCGAACAGCGGGAACGAGCAGTACTTC. The rearrangement uses TRBV7-6 and TRBJ2-7; 7 bases match TRBD2. CDR1 is SGHVS, CDR2 FNYEAQ, per germline. The CDR3 has 13 residues. J gave up 5 bases and V 4 bases, and 5 bases lay outside the gene matches. The full variable domain, its missing parts supplied by reference TRBV7-6 and TRBJ2-7, is GAGVSQSPRYKVTKRGQDVALRCDPISGHVSLYWYRQALGQGPEFLTYFNYEAQQDKSGLPNDRFSAERPEGSISTLTIQRTEQRDSAMYRCASSSNSGNEQYFGPGTRLTVT.

The chain combines TRBV15 with TRBJ1-2; tentatively, D is TRBD1 (5 bases). This CDR3 has 14 residues. The germline gives CDR1 LNHNV, CDR2 YYDKDF (reference sequence). Trimming shortened V by 1 base and J by 4 bases, and 10 bases separated the two germline ends. CDR3 bases: TGTGCCACCAGCAGAGCCGGGGCCGGCTATGGCTACACCTTC. Translated, it gives CATSRAGAGYGYTF.

The V call is TRBV6-5, the J call TRBJ1-2; TRBD1 agrees at 9 bases. CDR1 and CDR2 from the germline V gene are MNHEY and SVGAGI. J gave up 8 bases and V 7 bases, and 5 bases lay outside the gene matches. The CDR3 runs 12 residues. CDR3 sequence (DNA): TGTGCCAGCACCAACAGGGGGCTGGGCTACACCTTC. The encoded protein is CASTNRGLGYTF.

The V gene is TRBV19, the J gene TRBJ1-1; the D gene is possibly TRBD1 (5 bases). Germline CDR1 is LNHDA and CDR2 is SQIVND (reference sequence). V dropped 4 bases and J dropped 3 bases, with 12 bases sitting between them. This CDR3 is built from 14 residues. The CDR3 nucleotides are TGTGCCAGTAGTAGCCAGGGAGGTGACACTGAAGCTTTCTTT. Protein: CASSSQGGDTEAFF.

The V and J genes are TRBV12-5 and TRBJ2-7; TRBD1 or TRBD2 may be the D gene (5 bases each). CDR1 is LGHNT, CDR2 FRNRAP, per germline. This CDR3 is 15 amino acids long. V was shortened by 1 base and J by 3 bases, with 13 bases between the two germline ends. CDR3 nucleotide sequence: TGTGCTAGTGGTTTGGGAGAGGGGACCCTCTACGAGCAGTACTTC. It yields the protein CASGLGEGTLYEQYF.

The gene calls are TRBV4-2 and TRBJ2-1; tentative D call: TRBD1 (6 bases). V lost 4 bases and J 7 bases, leaving 17 bases between the germline ends. CDR1 and CDR2 from the germline V gene are LGHNA and YNFKEQ. The CDR3 is made up of 15 amino acids. The DNA of the CDR3 is TGTGCCAGCAGCCTTTTTAAGGACAGTAATAATGAGCAGTTCTTC. Protein: CASSLFKDSNNEQFF.

This rearrangement joins TRBV12-3 or TRBV12-4 to TRBJ1-2; D unclear. V lost 8 bases and J lost 2, with 9 bases in between. The CDR3 consists of 12 residues. DNA for the CDR3: TGTGCCAGCTCTGACTCGAACTATGGCTACACCTTC. Translation gives CASSDSNYGYTF.

The sample holds one count of this clone. The chain carries TRBV24-1 and TRBJ2-5; a weak D match, TRBD1 (7 bases). The CDR3 totals 13 residues. From germline, CDR1 is KGHDR and CDR2 SFDVKD. Trimming stripped 5 bases from V and 4 bases from J, with 10 bases between. The CDR3 nucleotides read TGTGCCACCAGTGGACAGGGAGGAGAGACCCAGTACTTC. Translation: CATSGQGGETQYF.

This chain uses TRBV29-1 with TRBJ2-7, with 8 bases aligning to TRBD1. This CDR3 has 16 residues. Germline-derived CDR1 and CDR2 are SQVTM and ANQGSEA. The J segment lost 2 bases and the V segment lost 1 base, leaving 10 bases of the junction unmatched. The CDR3 DNA reads TGCAGCGTTGAAGTCCAGGGGGCAGGAGGGGCCTACGAGCAGTACTTC. Protein product: CSVEVQGAGGAYEQYF.